These 20 T cell receptor beta chains came from one sample sequenced in a study of shared T cell receptors in the human thymus. Clones were sequenced by immunoSEQ multiplex PCR, and TCRdb holds only the in-frame ones, with some missing. The sample yields 700,000 or so clones, 70% to 90% seen once. Another study also made use of these data, one on human thymus T cells.

Sequences were obtained from thymocytes. These receptors came from a girl under three years old with a congenital heart defect.

This sequence joins TRBV4-1 and TRBJ1-2, with 9 bases that match TRBD1. Germline CDR1 MGHRA, CDR2 YSYEKL. The V segment lost 1 base and the J segment 4 bases; nucleotides outside the gene matches: 7. The CDR3 length is 16 residues. CDR3 loop: CASSQAGQGRVYGYTF. The CDR3 bases are TGCGCCAGCAGCCAAGCGGGACAGGGTAGGGTCTATGGCTACACCTTC.

The chain links TRBV2 to TRBJ2-5, with 9 bases fitting TRBD2. Germline-derived CDR1 and CDR2 are SNHLY and FYNNEI. J was trimmed by 3 bases and V by 8 bases; bases with no gene match: 7. The length of the CDR3 is 14 residues. In nucleotides, the CDR3 is TGTGCCAGCGTTGCTAGCGGGGTAAAAGAGACCCAGTACTTC. This encodes CASVASGVKETQYF.

This clone appeared once. The CDR3 sequence is CASSEEWGLAGGANTGELFF. The DNA of the CDR3 is TGTGCCAGCAGTGAAGAATGGGGACTAGCGGGGGGGGCGAACACCGGGGAGCTGTTTTTT. The V gene is TRBV2, the J gene TRBJ2-2; 16 positions match TRBD2. The CDR3 length is 20 residues. Germline V gene data show CDR1 as SNHLY and CDR2 as FYNNEI. V was pared by 1 base and J by 0 bases, with 5 bases of the junction left unmatched.

The chain carries TRBV9 and TRBJ2-7, with 11 bases matching TRBD1. The germline V gene has CDR1 SGDLS and CDR2 YYNGEE. The CDR3 is 16 amino acids. The trim removed 1 base at V and 11 bases at J, leaving 14 bases unmatched. The CDR3 DNA reads as TGTGCCAGCAGCGTACCCCCATCCCGGGACAGGGGGAAGGAGTACTTC. It specifies CASSVPPSRDRGKEYF.

V usage is TRBV4-3 and J usage is TRBJ2-5; D perhaps matches TRBD2 (7 bases). The CDR3 contains 14 residues. Germline V gene lookup returns CDR1 LGHNA and CDR2 YSLEER. The V gene lost 3 bases and the J gene lost 4 bases, with 12 bases spanning the gap. In nucleotides, the CDR3 is TGCGCCAGCAGCCACGGGGGGCCAGGAGAGACCCAGTACTTC. Amino acids: CASSHGGPGETQYF.

The chain joins TRBV11-2 to TRBJ1-1; D ambiguous. The CDR3 spans 12 residues. V was pared by 3 bases and J by 11 bases, with 13 bases between. CDR1 is SGHAT and CDR2 is FQNNGV in the germline V gene. Written as DNA, the CDR3 is TGTGCCAGCAGCTTCAATACTCCCCTCGCTTTCTTT. Translating it yields CASSFNTPLAFF.

This chain connects TRBV29-1 to TRBJ2-3; the match to TRBD2 covers 11 bases. J lost 3 bases, V lost 1 base, and 15 bases had no gene match. CDR3 length equals 19 residues. Germline-derived CDR1 and CDR2 are SQVTM and ANQGSEA. This chain's CDR3 is CSVEGLGTSGGLITDTQYF. The CDR3 nucleotides are TGCAGCGTTGAAGGTCTTGGAACTAGCGGGGGTCTAATTACAGATACGCAGTATTTT.

In this sample, this clone turned up a few times. The chain joins TRBV4-1 to TRBJ1-4; 7 nucleotides match TRBD1. The J segment lost 4 bases and the V segment lost 0 bases, leaving 17 bases of the junction unmatched. In germline, CDR1 is MGHRA, CDR2 YSYEKL. The CDR3 length is 20 residues. CDR3 region: CASSQEPGFEQGPNNEKLFF. CDR3 bases: TGCGCCAGCAGCCAAGAGCCAGGCTTCGAACAGGGGCCTAATAATGAAAAACTGTTTTTT.

The rearrangement uses TRBV5-6 and TRBJ1-1, with D hard to call. Germline V gene sequence: CDR1 SGHDT, CDR2 YYEEEE. CDR3 length: 15 residues. V was trimmed by 1 base and J by 6 bases, leaving 16 bases between them. CDR3 sequence (DNA): TGTGCCAGCAGCTTGAGGCCGGGAACCGGGTCTGAAGCTTTCTTT. It codes for CASSLRPGTGSEAFF.

This clone was observed a handful of times. The J gene is TRBJ2-7, the V gene TRBV2; TRBD2 matches at 9 bases. In germline, CDR1 is SNHLY, CDR2 FYNNEI. Losses at the gene ends were 5 bases for V and 3 bases for J; bases not matched to a gene: 8. The CDR3 length is 15 residues. The CDR3 DNA reads as TGTGCCAGCAGTCTTAGCGGGGGCTTCTTCTACGAGCAGTACTTC. It encodes CASSLSGGFFYEQYF.

The V call is TRBV18, the J call TRBJ2-1; D may be TRBD2 (6 bases). Trimming left V 2 bases short and J 9 bases short, with 14 bases between. The CDR3 has 14 residues. Per the germline V gene, CDR1 is KGHSH and CDR2 is LQKENI. DNA of the CDR3: TGTGCCAGCTCACCATCCCCAGGGACTGGTGAGCAGTTCTTC. Translating gives CASSPSPGTGEQFF.

The chain links TRBV11-2 to TRBJ2-5; possible D gene TRBD2, 6 bases. V lost 4 bases and J 7 bases, leaving 19 bases between the germline ends. The CDR3 consists of 15 residues. CDR1 SGHAT and CDR2 FQNNGV come from the germline V gene. For the CDR3, the DNA is TGTGCCAGCAGCTCGGGAGACGGCAGACGAAGGACCCAGTACTTC. This sequence encodes CASSSGDGRRRTQYF.

The V and J genes are TRBV5-4 and TRBJ2-3; D perhaps matches TRBD1 (6 bases). Germline values: CDR1 SGHNT, CDR2 YYREEE (reference sequence). V lost 4 bases and J lost 2, with 14 bases in between. The CDR3 runs to 15 residues. DNA of the CDR3: TGTGCCAGCAGCGTACAGGGCCCCTACACAGATACGCAGTATTTT. This sequence encodes CASSVQGPYTDTQYF.

The V call is TRBV6-5, the J call TRBJ1-1; D is uncertain. Looked up from germline, CDR1 is MNHEY and CDR2 is SVGAGI. The germline V and J ends were trimmed by 5 bases and 8 bases, with 12 bases remaining between them. The CDR3 has 12 residues. This chain's CDR3 is CASSNTPREAFF. The DNA of the CDR3 is TGTGCCAGCAGTAACACCCCGCGGGAAGCTTTCTTT.

The V gene is TRBV7-9, the J gene TRBJ2-1; 12 nucleotides line up with TRBD2. CDR3 length: 19 residues. The ends lost 5 bases at V and 0 bases at J; junction bases unmatched: 11. Germline CDR1 and CDR2: SEHNR and FQNEAQ (reference sequence). CDR3 DNA sequence: TGTGCCAGCAGCCCTAGCGGGGGGGGTCCCTGGGGCTCCTACAATGAGCAGTTCTTC. Translating it yields CASSPSGGGPWGSYNEQFF. Variable domain in full (rest from reference TRBV7-9 and TRBJ2-1): DTGVSQNPRHKITKRGQNVTFRCDPISEHNRLYWYRQTLGQGPEFLTYFQNEAQLEKSRLLSDRFSAERPKGSFSTLEIQRTEQGDSAMYLCASSPSGGGPWGSYNEQFFGPGTRLTVL.

CDR3 residues: CASSLARQRDNEQFF. The CDR3 DNA reads TGCGCCAGCAGCTTGGCCCGACAGAGAGACAATGAGCAGTTCTTC. The V call is TRBV5-1, the J call TRBJ2-1; weak D call: TRBD1 (5 bases). The CDR3 has 15 residues. Per germline, CDR1 SGHRS and CDR2 YFSETQ. The V and J ends lost 0 bases and 5 bases respectively, with 12 bases between them.

The chain combines TRBV6-6 with TRBJ1-1; D is ambiguous. V was pared by 8 bases and J by 7 bases, with 17 bases between. Germline values: CDR1 MNHNY, CDR2 SVGAGI (reference sequence). This CDR3 spans 13 amino acids. The CDR3 region is CASRMTLRGEAFF. The CDR3 DNA reads as TGTGCCAGCCGGATGACTCTCCGAGGTGAAGCTTTCTTT.

V usage is TRBV4-3 and J usage is TRBJ2-2, with 7 positions matching TRBD2. Trimming cost V 0 bases and J 2 bases; bases outside gene matches: 6. The CDR3 sequence is 17 residues long. Germline V gene sequence: CDR1 LGHNA, CDR2 YSLEER. DNA of the CDR3: TGCGCCAGCAGCCAAGATCGGGGCGGGGGTAACACCGGGGAGCTGTTTTTT. It yields the protein CASSQDRGGGNTGELFF.

V and J are TRBV14 and TRBJ1-4; possibly TRBD1 for D (6 bases). Looked up from germline, CDR1 is SGHDN and CDR2 is FVKESK. Trimming removed 8 bases at V and 8 bases at J, with 21 bases between. The CDR3 contains 15 residues. CDR3 nucleotide sequence: TGTGCCAGCGGCCGTGGGAGGGGGAGTGGGGAAAAACTGTTTTTT. Protein product: CASGRGRGSGEKLFF.

The rearrangement links TRBV28 to TRBJ1-2, with D perhaps TRBD1 (5 bases). CDR3 size: 15 residues. Between the trimmed V and J ends, which lost 5 bases and 7 bases, there was a span of 20 bases. Germline assignment: CDR1 MDHEN and CDR2 SYDVKM. The CDR3 DNA sequence: TGTGCCAGCAGTCCGATCTACCCAGGGTCCCGTGGCTACACCTTC. This codes for CASSPIYPGSRGYTF.